One and the same sample provided the 12 T cell receptor beta chains below, sequenced in a study of cytomegalovirus exposure and HLA in healthy donors. The study ran its PCR with 60 Vbeta and 13 Jbeta primers. Assay: immunoSEQ multiplex PCR; the TCRdb copy retains only in-frame clones and omits some. The top ten hold roughly 2.8% of the sample, which has roughly 200,000 clones, about 69% seen once. The sequencing sample was made of PBMCs. Receptors originate from a male donor in good health and CMV-seronegative.

The chain recombines TRBV9 with TRBJ1-5, with D possibly being TRBD1 (5 bases). The CDR3 contains 15 residues. Germline CDR1 is SGDLS and CDR2 is YYNGEE. V was pared by 3 bases and J by 0 bases, with 10 bases between. CDR3 in DNA: TGTGCCAGCAGCGAAGGGGTTCGTAGCAATCAGCCCCAGCATTTT. This encodes CASSEGVRSNQPQHF.

This rearrangement joins TRBV28 to TRBJ1-2, with TRBD1 matching over 9 bases. Trimming at V came to 6 bases and at J to 4 bases, leaving 12 bases not matched to a gene. The CDR3 is made up of 16 amino acids. The germline V gene encodes CDR1 MDHEN and CDR2 SYDVKM. CDR3 protein: CASSADGQGTIYGYTF. For the CDR3, the DNA is TGTGCCAGCAGCGCAGACGGACAGGGGACGATCTATGGCTACACCTTC.

V usage is TRBV6-5 and J usage is TRBJ2-1; TRBD1 agrees at 7 bases. V lost 2 bases to trimming and J lost 4 bases; unmatched junction nucleotides: 2. This CDR3 has 14 residues. Germline loops: CDR1 MNHEY, CDR2 SVGAGI. The CDR3 sequence: CASSYSRGYNEQFF. CDR3 DNA sequence: TGTGCCAGCAGTTACAGCAGGGGGTACAATGAGCAGTTCTTC.

V gene TRBV10-3 combines with J gene TRBJ2-3; D is uncertain. The CDR3 length is 15 residues. V lost 9 bases, J lost 0 bases, and 16 bases lay in between. The V gene's germline CDR1 is ENHRY and CDR2 SYGVKD. The CDR3 nucleotides read TGTGCCATTCGAAAGACAACCGCTAGCACAGATACGCAGTATTTT. It translates to CAIRKTTASTDTQYF.

This chain connects TRBV27 to TRBJ1-1; 10 nucleotides align to TRBD1. The length of the CDR3 is 14 residues. Germline CDR1 reads MNHEY; CDR2 reads SMNVEV (reference sequence). The V gene end was trimmed by 5 bases and the J gene end by 1 base; junction bases not matched to a gene: 1. CDR3 loop: CASSRDRGNTEAFF. The CDR3 DNA is TGTGCCAGCAGTAGGGACAGGGGGAACACTGAAGCTTTCTTT.

This chain uses TRBV7-6 with TRBJ2-1; 7 nucleotides agree with TRBD2. V lost 1 base, J lost 8 bases, and 11 bases stayed unmatched. The CDR3 covers 16 residues. Looked up from germline, CDR1 is SGHVS and CDR2 is FNYEAQ. CDR3: CASSLGVGQRDYEQFF. The DNA of the CDR3 is TGTGCCAGCAGCTTAGGTGTTGGCCAGCGGGACTATGAGCAGTTCTTC.

The J gene is TRBJ2-7, the V gene TRBV7-9; D possibly corresponds to TRBD1 (6 bases). Trimming left V 7 bases short and J 3 bases short, with 13 bases between. CDR3 size: 13 residues. Germline CDR1 SEHNR, CDR2 FQNEAQ (reference sequence). CDR3: CASNRQAVYEQYF. The CDR3 nucleotides read TGTGCCAGCAACCGACAGGCCGTCTACGAGCAGTACTTC.

CDR3 amino acids: CASSLSGPGREVYYEQYF. The CDR3 region has the DNA TGTGCCAGCAGCTTATCTGGCCCGGGGCGGGAGGTTTACTACGAGCAGTACTTC. This chain links TRBV7-9 with TRBJ2-7; 8 nucleotides match TRBD2. V dropped 2 bases and J dropped 3; count of bases not matched to a gene: 15. The CDR3 length is 18 residues. Germline V gene data show CDR1 as SEHNR and CDR2 as FQNEAQ (reference sequence).

This chain links TRBV6-5 with TRBJ1-5; D is uncertain. V gave up 10 bases and J gave up 3 bases, with 4 bases separating them. The CDR3 consists of 10 residues. Looked up from germline, CDR1 is MNHEY and CDR2 is SVGAGI. CDR3 bases: TGTGCCACCCTCAATCAGCCCCAGCATTTT. Translation gives CATLNQPQHF.

This clone was found once. Its ends do not fully match the called genes, so a read error is possible. J is TRBJ2-3 and V is TRBV7-9; D remains unclear. The germline V gene encodes CDR1 SEHNR and CDR2 FQNEAQ (reference sequence). There are 9 residues in the CDR3. DNA for the CDR3: TGTTCCAGCAGCCTACCCCCGTATTTT. As protein: CSSSLPPYF.

The chain employs TRBV12-5 and TRBJ1-5; TRBD1 matches at 7 bases. This CDR3 is 15 amino acids long. Trimming cost V 7 bases and J 3 bases; bases outside gene matches: 9. Germline loops: CDR1 LGHNT, CDR2 FRNRAP. CDR3: CASAKGQNLNQPQHF. The CDR3 nucleotides read TGTGCTAGTGCCAAGGGACAGAACCTCAATCAGCCCCAGCATTTT. Filled out from reference TRBV12-5 and TRBJ1-5, the complete variable domain reads DARVTQTPRHKVTEMGQEVTMRCQPILGHNTVFWYRQTMMQGLELLAYFRNRAPLDDSGMPKDRFSAEMPDATLATLKIQPSEPRDSAVYFCASAKGQNLNQPQHFGDGTRLSIL.

The chain's CDR3 is CAWSRSLGAFF. The CDR3 bases are TGTGCCTGGAGCAGGTCACTGGGAGCTTTCTTT. The rearrangement joins TRBV30 to TRBJ1-1; D unclear. V lost 3 bases to trimming and J lost 10 bases, with 12 bases between them. This CDR3 region has 11 residues. CDR1 and CDR2 (germline): GTSNPN, SVGIG (reference sequence).